This T cell receptor beta chain was identified in a study of early T cells in non-severe SARS-CoV-2 infection. Background on the study: Sequencing of unsorted whole blood was done on bulk RNA, leaving chains unpaired.

Trimming took 5 bases from V and 1 from J; bases not matched to a gene: 6. CDR3 length: 15 amino acids. Germline CDR1 is MNHEY and CDR2 is SVGEGT. Regarding the study as a whole: Matching with VDJdb favored anti-spike CD8 responses (missing private and CD4 specificities).

The TCR library protocol was used to attach unique molecular identifiers. These identifiers were attached to individual cDNA molecules. TCRdb processed the 5' RACE reads anew with MiXCR; each CDR3 protein has one entry. The sample has about 58,000 distinct CDR3 sequences, about 8.4% seen once. In its sample, this clonotype was seen a few times. The antigen is not known. The chain is built from TRBV6-2 or TRBV6-3 and TRBJ2-7; 9 nucleotides match TRBD2. Material: whole blood. The TCR comes from an adult who was a healthcare worker with PCR-confirmed SARS-CoV-2 infection or an uninfected control (not recorded which). CDR3 sequence reads: CASSPSGKGSYEQYF. The CDR3 DNA sequence: TGTGCCAGCAGTCCTAGCGGGAAGGGGTCCTACGAGCAGTACTTC.